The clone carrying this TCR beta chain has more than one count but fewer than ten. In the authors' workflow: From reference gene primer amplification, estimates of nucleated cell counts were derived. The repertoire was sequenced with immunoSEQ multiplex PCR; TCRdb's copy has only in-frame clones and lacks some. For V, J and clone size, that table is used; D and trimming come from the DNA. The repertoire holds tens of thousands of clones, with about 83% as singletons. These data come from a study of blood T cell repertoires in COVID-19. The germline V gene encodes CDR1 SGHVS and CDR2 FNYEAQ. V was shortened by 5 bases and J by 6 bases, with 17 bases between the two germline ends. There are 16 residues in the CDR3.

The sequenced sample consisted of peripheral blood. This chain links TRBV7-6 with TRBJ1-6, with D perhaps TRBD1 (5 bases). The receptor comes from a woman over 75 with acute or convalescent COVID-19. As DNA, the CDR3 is TGTGCCAGCAGCGCCGGGGGGGAATCTCGTAATTCACCCCTCCACTTT. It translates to CASSAGGESRNSPLHF.